This TCR beta chain was sequenced for a study of identifying expanded T cells in peripheral blood (dated by TCRdb to between 2018 and 2020). Background for the entire study: Separate aliquots of the same genomic DNA pool were sequenced to produce technical replicates, and four replicates were compared in pairs. What the research found in general, with its limitations: The authors expected that over much longer intervals, such as months to years, biological variance in healthy repertoires might increase even further. Between technical replicates the binomial model flagged roughly 1.1 differentially abundant clones, whereas over around 2 weeks the binomial model flagged about 15 and over about four weeks around 19. Variance in clone template counts between approximately two-week samples significantly increased with total template count across all healthy donors. The beta-binomial model significantly reduced the number of clones called differentially abundant and the false-positive rate across all healthy-donor time intervals.

TCRbeta CDR3 regions were profiled with the immunoSEQ Assay using bias-controlled multiplex PCR amplification of genomic DNA. Processing in the source paper ran as follows. The absolute abundance of each unique TCRbeta CDR3 region was quantified after sequences were collapsed and filtered. Differential abundance was tested with a binomial (Fisher-equivalent) model and with a beta-binomial model adding time-dependent variance fitted from healthy donors. Clones with fewer than 5 combined templates were excluded, and clones with Benjamini-Hochberg FDR below 0.01 were called differentially abundant. Beta-binomial variance was modeled as a function of total template count across the two samples using the form v = (b*log(k)+a)^2. The source is immuneACCESS, and TCRdb retained only in-frame sequences with V and J called. Part of the clones is not carried over; for the studies checked, unresolved V genes explain less than half of this, and the remainder is unexplained. The V and J calls and clone size come from that table; D and trimming were worked out from the DNA. The sample profile shows around 100,000 clones; approximately 88% of them were found once. The ten largest clones take up 4.5% to 6.5% of the sample.

During the collection period, no immune events, such as infections, were documented for the healthy donors. Blood repertoires from healthy donors were used as a training cohort for calibrating time-dependent variance in a beta-binomial model of differential abundance of T-cell clones. The training cohort included 10 healthy donors, of whom 3 were female and 7 were male. The donors were between roughly 29 and 70 years old, with an average age of about 47 years. Whole blood from each healthy donor was obtained from a commercial supplier and was collected at three time points roughly 14 days apart. Genomic DNA was extracted from unsorted whole blood for immunosequencing. Concerning this clone itself: Its binding antigen is unknown. Per-base qualities were not stored, and no clone one base away is much larger.

V loses 3 bases of germline sequence and J loses 6 bases, and the interval between the two ends is 17 bases. The CDR3 contains 15 residues, cysteine and phenylalanine counted. The DNA shown is the 45-base CDR3, in frame from base 1. For CDR1 and CDR2, the germline V gene lists ENHRY and SYGVKD. In this chain, TRBV10-3 is recombined with TRBJ1-1; the D gene is unclear. Sequenced: blood. The source is a person between 18 and 75 years old in good health. For the CDR3, the sequence is CAISDPWAGSAEAFF. The bases are TGTGCCATCAGTGATCCCTGGGCCGGATCGGCTGAAGCTTTCTTT.